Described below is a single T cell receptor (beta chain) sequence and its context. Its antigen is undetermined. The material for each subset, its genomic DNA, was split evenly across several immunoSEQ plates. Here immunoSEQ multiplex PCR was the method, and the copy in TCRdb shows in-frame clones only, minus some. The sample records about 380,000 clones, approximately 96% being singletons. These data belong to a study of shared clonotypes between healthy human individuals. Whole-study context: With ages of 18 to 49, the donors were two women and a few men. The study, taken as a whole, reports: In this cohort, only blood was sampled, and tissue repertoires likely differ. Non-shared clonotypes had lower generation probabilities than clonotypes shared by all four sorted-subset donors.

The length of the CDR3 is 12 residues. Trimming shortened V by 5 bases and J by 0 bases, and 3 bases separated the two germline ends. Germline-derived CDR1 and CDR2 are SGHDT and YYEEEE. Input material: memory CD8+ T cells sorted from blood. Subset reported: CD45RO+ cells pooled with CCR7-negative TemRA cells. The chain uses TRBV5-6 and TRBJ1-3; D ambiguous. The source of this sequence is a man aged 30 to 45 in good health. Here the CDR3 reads CASRGSGNTIYF. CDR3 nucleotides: TGTGCCAGCAGGGGCTCTGGAAACACCATATATTTT.